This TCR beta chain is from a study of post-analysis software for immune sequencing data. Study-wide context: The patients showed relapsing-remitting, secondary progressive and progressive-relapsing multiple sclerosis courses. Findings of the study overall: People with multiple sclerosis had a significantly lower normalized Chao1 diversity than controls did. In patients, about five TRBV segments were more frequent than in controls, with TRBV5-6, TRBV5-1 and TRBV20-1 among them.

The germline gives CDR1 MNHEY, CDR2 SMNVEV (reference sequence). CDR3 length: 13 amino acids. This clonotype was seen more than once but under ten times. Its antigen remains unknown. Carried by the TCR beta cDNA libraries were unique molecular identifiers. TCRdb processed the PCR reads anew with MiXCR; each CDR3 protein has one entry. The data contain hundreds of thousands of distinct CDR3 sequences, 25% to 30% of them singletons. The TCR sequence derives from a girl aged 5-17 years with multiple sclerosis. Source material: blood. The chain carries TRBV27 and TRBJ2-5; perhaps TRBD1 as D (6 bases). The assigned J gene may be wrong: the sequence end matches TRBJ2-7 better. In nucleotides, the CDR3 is TGTGCCAGCAGTGACAGGAGGAAATACGAGCAGTACTTC. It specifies CASSDRRKYEQYF.